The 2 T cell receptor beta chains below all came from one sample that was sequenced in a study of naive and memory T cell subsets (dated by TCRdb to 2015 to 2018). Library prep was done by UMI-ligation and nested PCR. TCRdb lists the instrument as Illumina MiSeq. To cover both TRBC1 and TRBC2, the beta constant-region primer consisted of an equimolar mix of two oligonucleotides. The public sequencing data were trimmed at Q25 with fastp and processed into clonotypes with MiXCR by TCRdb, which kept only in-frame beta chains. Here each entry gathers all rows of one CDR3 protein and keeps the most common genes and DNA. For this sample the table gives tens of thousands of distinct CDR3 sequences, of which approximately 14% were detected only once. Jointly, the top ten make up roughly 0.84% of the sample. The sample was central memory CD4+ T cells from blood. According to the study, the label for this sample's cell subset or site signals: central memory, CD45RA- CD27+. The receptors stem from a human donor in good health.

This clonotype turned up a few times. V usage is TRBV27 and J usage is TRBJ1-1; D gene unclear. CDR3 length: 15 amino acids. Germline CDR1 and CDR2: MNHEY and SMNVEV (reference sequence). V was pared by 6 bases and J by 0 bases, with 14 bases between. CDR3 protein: CASRRGGVLNTEAFF. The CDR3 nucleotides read TGTGCCAGCAGAAGAGGCGGGGTCTTGAACACTGAAGCTTTCTTT.

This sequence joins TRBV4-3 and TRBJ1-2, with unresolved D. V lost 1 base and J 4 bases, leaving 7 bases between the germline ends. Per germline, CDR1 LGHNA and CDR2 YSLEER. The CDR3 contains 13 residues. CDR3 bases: TGCGCCAGCAGCCAAGTCTCTGCCTATGGCTACACCTTC. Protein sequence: CASSQVSAYGYTF.